A selection of T cell receptor beta chains follows, all from one sample in a study of Graves' ophthalmopathy and Graves' hyperthyroidism. TCRdb re-called the multiplex PCR reads through MiXCR, storing one row per CDR3 protein. In the table there are some 240,000 distinct CDR3 sequences, approximately 42% of which are singletons. Material: peripheral blood. The receptors originated from an adult man with Graves' ophthalmopathy. Each CDR3 is given without its conserved first and last residue. The order of the fields is D gene, V gene, CDR3 protein. A D gene is named only where the DNA matches it firmly.

-	TRBV5-8	ASSLEGYNSPLH
-	TRBV7-9	ASSLWSSYEQY
-	TRBV10-2	ASSESRGITEAF
-	TRBV2	ANSENYKETQY
TRBD1	TRBV5-5	ASSYDRAKLYPNLSYEQY
-	TRBV5-5	ASSLNGYNQPQH
-	TRBV15	ATSERGTGYEQY
-	TRBV9	ASKSWLAAQETQY
TRBD1	TRBV5-1	ASSLDRGLVNTEAF
-	TRBV2	ASSLVLTISNQPQH
TRBD2	TRBV18	ASSPTSQGGRSYEQY
TRBD1	TRBV10-3	ATWAGQGGSGYVQY
-	TRBV11-1	ASSPKSGRNTEAF
-	TRBV4-1	ASSQPRSGNEQY
TRBD2	TRBV29-1	SVGLAGGRETQY
TRBD1	TRBV6-4	ASSEGQGEDTQY
TRBD2	TRBV7-8	ASSLGAGGPSTDTQY
-	TRBV3-1	ASSQVPQETQY
-	TRBV10-3	ASLTVLGYT
-	TRBV20-1	SARTASSYEQY
TRBD1	TRBV12-3/TRBV12-4	ASSIGTGGGAF
-	TRBV9	ASSVEVGLRSPLH
TRBD1	TRBV10-3	ASSSRGLTEAF
-	TRBV12-3/TRBV12-4	ASSLSYGAEQY
-	TRBV7-2	ASSFGHRYGYT
TRBD1	TRBV24-1	ATSDAGTGFYGYT
-	TRBV24-1	ATSDLNNYT
-	TRBV7-9	ASSLQGTDTEAF
TRBD2	TRBV5-5	ASSILAGGPQETQY
-	TRBV12-3/TRBV12-4	ASSLTATEAF
-	TRBV11-2	ASSMSGVYEQY
-	TRBV27	ASSPTTGTYEQY
-	TRBV7-9	ASSLSGAEGGYT
TRBD1	TRBV15	ATSREDRDTGELF
-	TRBV18	ASSVARNDGYT
-	TRBV29-1	SVLRVTGVGLVSYEQY
TRBD1	TRBV6-6	ASIDRAGNTIY
-	TRBV19	ASSSLRDKQETQY
-	TRBV6-1	ASSVRDPYEQY
TRBD2	TRBV5-5	ASSLSRTSGSSYEQY
-	TRBV11-2	ASSLAVLEQY
-	TRBV10-2	ASTEGSYEQY
-	TRBV20-1	SARDPGRLNTEAF
TRBD1	TRBV25-1	ASSEGGQHQPQH
TRBD2	TRBV7-2	ASSFSGRALGETQY
TRBD1	TRBV10-3	AISDGQGYEQY
-	TRBV25-1	ASSDYRSNTEAF
TRBD1	TRBV6-5	ASSYSAQGERIGNTIY
TRBD2	TRBV12-3/TRBV12-4	ASSRTSGAGETQY
-	TRBV29-1	SVEDHGFGNTIY
-	TRBV14	ASSPYRVNTEAF